The 14 T cell receptor beta chains below all came from one sample that was sequenced in a study of cytomegalovirus exposure and HLA in healthy donors. PCR amplification relied on 60 Vbeta primers (plus 13 Jbeta primers). The method was immunoSEQ multiplex PCR; TCRdb's version includes in-frame clones alone and lacks a portion of them. Of 150,000 to 200,000 clones in the sample, over 65% were seen once. The sequenced sample consisted of PBMCs. These receptor sequences come from a man aged 35 to 55 in good health and CMV-seropositive.

CDR3 DNA sequence: TGTGCCAGCAGCACGGGACTCGGCACAGATACGCAGTATTTT. This encodes CASSTGLGTDTQYF. The chain recombines TRBV5-6 with TRBJ2-3; possible D gene TRBD2, 6 bases. Germline V CDR1 and CDR2: SGHDT, YYEEEE. Between the trimmed V and J ends, which lost 4 bases and 1 base, there was a span of 10 bases. This CDR3 is built from 14 residues.

The chain links TRBV6-6 to TRBJ2-5; tentative D call: TRBD1 (7 bases). V lost 2 bases and J 5 bases, leaving 15 bases between the germline ends. The CDR3 contains 15 residues. Germline assignment: CDR1 MNHNY and CDR2 SVGAGI (reference sequence). CDR3 sequence (DNA): TGTGCCAGCAGTTACCTCGCAGGGGGGACGGAGACCCAGTACTTC. Amino acid sequence: CASSYLAGGTETQYF.

The chain has TRBV10-3 and TRBJ1-4; D ambiguous. The germline gives CDR1 ENHRY, CDR2 SYGVKD. This CDR3 has 13 amino acids. The germline V and J ends were trimmed by 10 bases and 3 bases, with 12 bases remaining between them. The CDR3 bases are TGTGCCACCTCAGGATCAGCTAATGAAAAACTGTTTTTT. This sequence encodes CATSGSANEKLFF.

The chain recombines TRBV29-1 with TRBJ2-7; maybe TRBD1 (6 bases). V lost 7 bases and J 8 bases, leaving 21 bases between the germline ends. Germline CDR1 reads SQVTM; CDR2 reads ANQGSEA. This CDR3 is built from 13 residues. The CDR3 loop is CSAQGTELEKQYF. CDR3 DNA sequence: TGCAGCGCCCAGGGGACGGAGCTTGAGAAGCAGTACTTC.

The chain joins TRBV6-1 to TRBJ1-1; D perhaps matches TRBD1 (6 bases). The CDR3 covers 13 residues. CDR1 is MNHNS and CDR2 is SASEGT in the germline V gene. V lost 6 bases and J 6 bases, leaving 14 bases between the germline ends. The CDR3 reads CASRPQGVPEAFF. CDR3 in DNA: TGTGCCAGCAGACCACAGGGAGTCCCTGAAGCTTTCTTT.

Of note for this clone: The junction shows a germline mismatch at one end, possibly a read error. V gene TRBV5-6 combines with J gene TRBJ1-2; 7 bases are shared with TRBD1. The CDR3 is made up of 14 amino acids. Germline V gives CDR1 SGHDT, CDR2 YYEEEE. The chain's CDR3 is CASTLDRSNYGYTF. As DNA, the CDR3 is TGTGCCAGCACCTTGGACAGGAGTAACTATGGCTACACCTTC.

The chain couples TRBV15 to TRBJ2-1, with D maybe TRBD1 (6 bases). This CDR3 spans 16 amino acids. The V end lost 8 bases, the J end lost 4 bases, and 21 bases lay between the germline ends. Per germline, CDR1 LNHNV and CDR2 YYDKDF (reference sequence). CDR3 protein: CATAAGALSIYNEQFF. In DNA form, the CDR3 reads TGTGCCACCGCGGCAGGGGCCTTATCTATTTACAATGAGCAGTTCTTC.

This clone was seen a handful of times. The DNA of the CDR3 is TGTGCCAGTAGTATATCCGTCCCCAGGGGTCGGGGTGAAAAACTGTTTTTT. It is translated as CASSISVPRGRGEKLFF. This sequence joins TRBV19 and TRBJ1-4; TRBD1 might be the D (6 bases). Per germline, CDR1 LNHDA and CDR2 SQIVND (reference sequence). Trimming pared 2 bases from V and 7 bases from J, leaving 20 bases between. The CDR3 is made up of 17 amino acids.

V and J are TRBV14 and TRBJ2-1; 7 bases fit TRBD1. Germline trimming cut 5 bases from V and 4 bases from J; bases unmatched to any gene: 8. Looked up from germline, CDR1 is SGHDN and CDR2 is FVKESK. The CDR3 has 15 amino acids. CDR3 nucleotides: TGTGCCAGCAGCAACCGGGACAGCCGGTACAATGAGCAGTTCTTC. Its protein is CASSNRDSRYNEQFF.

J is TRBJ2-3 and V is TRBV18; perhaps TRBD2 as D (5 bases). The V end lost 6 bases, the J end lost 2 bases, and 15 bases lay between the germline ends. Looked up from germline, CDR1 is KGHSH and CDR2 is LQKENI. The CDR3 length is 15 residues. The CDR3 DNA reads as TGTGCCAGCTCTCACGGAAGCGGCTTCACAGATACGCAGTATTTT. Translation: CASSHGSGFTDTQYF. Looking up the rest from reference TRBV18 and TRBJ2-3 gives the full variable domain: NAGVMQNPRHLVRRRGQEARLRCSPMKGHSHVYWYRQLPEEGLKFMVYLQKENIIDESGMPKERFSAEFPKEGPSILRIQQVVRGDSAAYFCASSHGSGFTDTQYFGPGTRLTVL.

The gene calls are TRBV10-3 and TRBJ1-1; D gene unclear. The CDR3 length is 16 residues. The V end lost 0 bases, the J end lost 0 bases, and 11 bases lay between the germline ends. The germline V gene has CDR1 ENHRY and CDR2 SYGVKD. The CDR3, as DNA: TGTGCCATCAGTGAGTCGATTGGCCCGTTGAACACTGAAGCTTTCTTT. Translating gives CAISESIGPLNTEAFF.

The chain is built from TRBV29-1 and TRBJ1-2; D call uncertain. The V and J ends lost 5 bases and 6 bases respectively, with 13 bases between them. This CDR3 region has 12 residues. The germline V gene encodes CDR1 SQVTM and CDR2 ANQGSEA. The CDR3 region is CSVPLVPDGYTF. The CDR3 DNA reads as TGCAGCGTTCCTTTAGTTCCCGATGGCTACACCTTC.

The chain uses TRBV15 and TRBJ1-2; no firm D call. The CDR3 runs to 11 residues. The V gene's germline CDR1 is LNHNV and CDR2 YYDKDF (reference sequence). V was clipped by 0 bases and J by 9 bases, with 5 bases between them. Here the CDR3 DNA reads TGTGCCACCAGCAGAGACAGGCGCTACACCTTC. Encoded protein: CATSRDRRYTF.

The rearrangement links TRBV4-3 to TRBJ1-2, with TRBD1 identical over 8 bases. The CDR3 loop spans 18 amino acids. Germline CDR1 is LGHNA and CDR2 is YSLEER. Trimming took 2 bases from V and 4 from J; bases not matched to a gene: 15. Written as DNA, the CDR3 is TGCGCCAGCAGCCAAAGCACGGGACAGGATCCAATCGGCTATGGCTACACCTTC. This gives the protein CASSQSTGQDPIGYGYTF.